This T cell receptor beta chain appears in the sequencing data of a study of technical replicates of blood from several donors (dated by TCRdb to 2016 to 2017). The CDR3 holds 14 amino acids from the cysteine to the phenylalanine. The entry retains the CDR3 DNA only, 42 bases that are in frame from base 1. Sequences PRHDT (CDR1) and FYEKMQ (CDR2) are obtained from the germline V gene (reference sequence). Trimming takes 2 bases off V and 10 bases off J; junction bases not matched to a gene: 9. Details on this clone: This clone's antigen is unknown. Per-nucleotide qualities are absent, and no much larger clonotype sits a single base away.

Libraries were built with the immunoSEQ multiplex PCR assay. TCRdb re-hosts the immuneACCESS table, in-frame sequences only. Its copies lack some clones; in the studies checked, an unresolved V gene accounts for under half of them, and the cause for the rest is not known. The sample data list under 80,000 clones, and 75% to 95% of these were observed just once. Clones ranked in the top ten supply 0.39% of the sample. Sequenced material: T cells isolated from PBMCs. The clonotype originates from a human donor in good health. Some clones in this sample may be carry-over from other donors' samples. The V and J genes are TRBV13 and TRBJ1-2, and TRBD1 matches 8 of the central bases. The CDR3 has the sequence CASSLSRDRRFYTF. The sequenced DNA is TGTGCCAGCAGCTTATCGAGGGACAGGAGATTCTACACCTTC.